The T cell receptor (beta chain) described here comes from a study of cytomegalovirus exposure and HLA in healthy donors. In germline, CDR1 is SGDLS, CDR2 YYNGEE. The junction had 6 bases not matched to a gene; V was cut back by 0 bases and J by 0 bases. The CDR3 has 17 residues. The PCR had 60 Vbeta and 13 Jbeta primers. Profiling relied on immunoSEQ multiplex PCR, and the TCRdb table lists in-frame clones only, not all of them. Of roughly 130,000 clones listed, roughly four fifths are singletons. Remarks on this clone: Its target is unknown.

Findings of the study overall: Some TCR beta chains (roughly 150 of them) were listed as cytomegalovirus-associated.

The rearrangement joins TRBV9 to TRBJ2-3, with 8 bases lining up with TRBD1. This clonotype was sampled from a male donor in good health and CMV-seropositive. The specimen sequenced was PBMCs. The CDR3 sequence: CASSVGDRLPSTDTQYF. The CDR3 DNA reads as TGTGCCAGCAGCGTAGGGGACAGGTTACCTAGCACAGATACGCAGTATTTT. The whole variable domain, remainder taken from reference TRBV9 and TRBJ2-3, is DSGVTQTPKHLITATGQRVTLRCSPRSGDLSVYWYQQSLDQGLQFLIQYYNGEERAKGNILERFSAQQFPDLHSELNLSSLELGDSALYFCASSVGDRLPSTDTQYFGPGTRLTVL.